The clone carrying this T cell receptor (beta chain) showed up just a few times. The data were taken from a study of T cell changes during pregnancy in multiple sclerosis. Assay: immunoSEQ multiplex PCR; the TCRdb copy retains only in-frame clones and omits some. Of around 63,000 clones listed, roughly 91% are singletons. The CDR3 covers 14 residues. Germline V lookup: CDR1 SNHLY, CDR2 FYNNEI. J lost 4 bases, V lost 4 bases, and 3 bases had no gene match. This TCR was recovered from a female donor in good health, enrolled as a control in a pregnancy study. The chain is built from TRBV2 and TRBJ1-2; TRBD1 agrees at 10 bases. Sequences were derived from peripheral blood, sampled in the third trimester of pregnancy. CDR3 sequence (DNA): TGTGCCAGCAGTGGGACAGGGGGAGGCTATGGCTACACCTTC. This gives the protein CASSGTGGGYGYTF.